This T cell receptor (beta chain) was sequenced in a study of cytomegalovirus exposure and HLA in healthy donors. Study-level results: With high specificity and sensitivity, the classifier reportedly diagnosed cytomegalovirus status.

Concerning this clone: What it binds is not known.

Some clones are missing from TCRdb's copy, which holds only in-frame ones; the method was immunoSEQ multiplex PCR. The sample lists some 180,000 clones; about 89% were seen once. The source of this sequence is a man under 40 in good health and CMV-seropositive. The sample was PBMCs.

The CDR3 reads CASSLVGGQGVYGYTF. CDR3 sequence (DNA): TGTGCCAGCAGCTTAGTAGGTGGTCAGGGGGTCTATGGCTACACCTTC. This chain connects TRBV7-6 to TRBJ1-2; 7 bases match TRBD1. Trimming took 1 base from V and 4 from J; bases not matched to a gene: 9. The V gene's germline CDR1 is SGHVS and CDR2 FNYEAQ. This CDR3 has 16 residues.